This T cell receptor (beta chain) was profiled in a study of cytomegalovirus exposure and HLA in healthy donors. Study results and limitations: Cytomegalovirus status, reportedly, was diagnosed with high specificity and sensitivity by the classifier.

Comment on this clone: The antigen is undetermined.

PCR primers comprised 60 Vbeta and 13 Jbeta primers. TCRdb's table, derived via immunoSEQ multiplex PCR, lists solely in-frame clones and lacks some. This repertoire shows 200,000 to 250,000 clones, approximately 84% found once; its top ten account for approximately 0.5%. Germline CDR1 SGHVS, CDR2 FQNEAQ. Trimming stripped 6 bases from V and 2 bases from J, with 8 bases between. There are 13 residues in the CDR3. V is TRBV7-8 and J is TRBJ2-1; a weak D match, TRBD1 (6 bases). The sequenced material came from PBMCs. The sequence came from a woman aged 35 to 49 in good health and CMV-seronegative. The CDR3, as DNA: TGTGCCAGCAGACAGGGTACCTACAATGAGCAGTTCTTC. Amino acid sequence: CASRQGTYNEQFF.